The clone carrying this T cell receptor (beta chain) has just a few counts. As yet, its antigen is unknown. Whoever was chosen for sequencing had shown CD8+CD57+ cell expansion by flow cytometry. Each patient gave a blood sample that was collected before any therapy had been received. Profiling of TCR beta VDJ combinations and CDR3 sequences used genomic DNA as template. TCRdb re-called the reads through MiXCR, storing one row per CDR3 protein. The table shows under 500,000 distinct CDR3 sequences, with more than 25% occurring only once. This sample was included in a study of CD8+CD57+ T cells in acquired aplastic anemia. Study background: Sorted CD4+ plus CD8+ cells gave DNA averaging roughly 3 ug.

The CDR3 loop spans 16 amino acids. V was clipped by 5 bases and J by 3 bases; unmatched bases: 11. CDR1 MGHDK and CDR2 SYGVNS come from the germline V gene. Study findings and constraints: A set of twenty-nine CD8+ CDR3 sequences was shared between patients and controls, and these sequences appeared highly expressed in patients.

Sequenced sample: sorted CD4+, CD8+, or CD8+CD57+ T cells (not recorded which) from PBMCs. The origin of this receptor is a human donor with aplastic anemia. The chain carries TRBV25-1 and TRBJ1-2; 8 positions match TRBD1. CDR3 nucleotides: TGTGCCAGCAGTTCCCACCGCCCGGACAGGGACTATGGCTACACCTTC. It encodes CASSSHRPDRDYGYTF.